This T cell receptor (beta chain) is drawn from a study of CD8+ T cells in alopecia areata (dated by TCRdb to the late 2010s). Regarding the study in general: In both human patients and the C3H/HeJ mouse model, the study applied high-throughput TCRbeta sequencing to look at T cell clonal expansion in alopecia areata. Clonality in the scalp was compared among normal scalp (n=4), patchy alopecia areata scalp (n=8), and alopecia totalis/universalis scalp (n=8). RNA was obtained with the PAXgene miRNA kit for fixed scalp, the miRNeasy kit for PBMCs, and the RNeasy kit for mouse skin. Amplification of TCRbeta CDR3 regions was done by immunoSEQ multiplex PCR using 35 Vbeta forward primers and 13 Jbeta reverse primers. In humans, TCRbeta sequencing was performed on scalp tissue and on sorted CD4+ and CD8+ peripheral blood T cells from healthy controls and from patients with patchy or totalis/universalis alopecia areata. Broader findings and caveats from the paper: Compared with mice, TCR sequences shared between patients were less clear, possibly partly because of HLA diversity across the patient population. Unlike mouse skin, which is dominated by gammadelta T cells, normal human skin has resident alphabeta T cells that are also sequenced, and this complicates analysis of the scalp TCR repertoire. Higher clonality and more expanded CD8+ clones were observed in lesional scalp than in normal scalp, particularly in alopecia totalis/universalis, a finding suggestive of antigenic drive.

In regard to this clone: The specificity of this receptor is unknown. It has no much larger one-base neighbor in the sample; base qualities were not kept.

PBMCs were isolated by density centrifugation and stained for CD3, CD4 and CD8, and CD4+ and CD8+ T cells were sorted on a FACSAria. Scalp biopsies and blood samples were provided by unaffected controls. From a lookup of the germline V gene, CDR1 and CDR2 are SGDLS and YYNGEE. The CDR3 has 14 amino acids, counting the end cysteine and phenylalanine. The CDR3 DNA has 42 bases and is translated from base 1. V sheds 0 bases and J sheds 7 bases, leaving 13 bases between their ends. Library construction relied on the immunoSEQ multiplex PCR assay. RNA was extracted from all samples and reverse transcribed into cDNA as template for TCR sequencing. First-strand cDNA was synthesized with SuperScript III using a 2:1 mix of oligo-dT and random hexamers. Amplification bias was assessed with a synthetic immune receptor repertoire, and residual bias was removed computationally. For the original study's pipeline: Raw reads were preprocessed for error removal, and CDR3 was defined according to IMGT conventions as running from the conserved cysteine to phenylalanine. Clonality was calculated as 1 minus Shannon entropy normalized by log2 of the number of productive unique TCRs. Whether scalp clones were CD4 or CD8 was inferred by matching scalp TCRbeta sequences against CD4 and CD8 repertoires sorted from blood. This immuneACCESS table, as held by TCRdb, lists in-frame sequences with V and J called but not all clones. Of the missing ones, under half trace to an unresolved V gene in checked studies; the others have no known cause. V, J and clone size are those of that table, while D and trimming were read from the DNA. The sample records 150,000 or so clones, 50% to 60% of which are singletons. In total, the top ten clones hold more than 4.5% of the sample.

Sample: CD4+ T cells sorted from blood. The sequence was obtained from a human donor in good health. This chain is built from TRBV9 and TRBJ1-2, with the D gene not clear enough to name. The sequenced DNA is TGTGCCAGCAGCGTAGGGGCCGGGCAGGCTGGCTACACCTTC. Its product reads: CASSVGAGQAGYTF.